This T cell receptor beta chain derives from a study of OX40 agonist ivuxolimab in advanced cancers. At the level of the study: Three patients had partial responses: one hepatocellular carcinoma, two cutaneous melanoma.

Sequencing used immunoSEQ multiplex PCR; TCRdb keeps in-frame clones, though not all of them. The table has some 62,000 clones, about 85% seen once. This clone was counted once. The germline gives CDR1 SNHLY, CDR2 FYNNEI. The V gene lost 7 bases and the J gene lost 14 bases, with 20 bases spanning the gap. There are 12 residues in the CDR3. The chain joins TRBV2 to TRBJ1-1; a weak D match, TRBD1 (6 bases). The sequencing used CD4+ or CD8+ T cells sorted from blood, collected in a trial of the OX40 agonist ivuxolimab. This sequence was found in an adult with an advanced solid tumor such as melanoma, head and neck, liver or kidney cancer. The CDR3 coding sequence is TGTGCCAGCACCTCGGACAGTTTTGGAGGGTTCTTT. As protein: CASTSDSFGGFF. Together with reference TRBV2 and TRBJ1-1, the CDR3 gives the full variable domain: EPEVTQTPSHQVTQMGQEVILRCVPISNHLYFYWYRQILGQKVEFLVSFYNNEISEKSEIFDDQFSVERPDGSNFTLKIRSTKLEDSAMYFCASTSDSFGGFFGQGTRLTVV.